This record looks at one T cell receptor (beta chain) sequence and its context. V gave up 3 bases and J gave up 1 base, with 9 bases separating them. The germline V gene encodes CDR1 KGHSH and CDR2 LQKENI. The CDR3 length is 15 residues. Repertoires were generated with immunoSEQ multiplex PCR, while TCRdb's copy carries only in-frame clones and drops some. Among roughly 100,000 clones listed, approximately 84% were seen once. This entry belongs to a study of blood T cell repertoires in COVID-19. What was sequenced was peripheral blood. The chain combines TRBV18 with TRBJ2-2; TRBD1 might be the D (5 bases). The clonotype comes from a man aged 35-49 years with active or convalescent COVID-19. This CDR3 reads CASSPDTLNTGELFF. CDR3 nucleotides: TGTGCCAGCTCACCGGACACTTTGAACACCGGGGAGCTGTTTTTT.